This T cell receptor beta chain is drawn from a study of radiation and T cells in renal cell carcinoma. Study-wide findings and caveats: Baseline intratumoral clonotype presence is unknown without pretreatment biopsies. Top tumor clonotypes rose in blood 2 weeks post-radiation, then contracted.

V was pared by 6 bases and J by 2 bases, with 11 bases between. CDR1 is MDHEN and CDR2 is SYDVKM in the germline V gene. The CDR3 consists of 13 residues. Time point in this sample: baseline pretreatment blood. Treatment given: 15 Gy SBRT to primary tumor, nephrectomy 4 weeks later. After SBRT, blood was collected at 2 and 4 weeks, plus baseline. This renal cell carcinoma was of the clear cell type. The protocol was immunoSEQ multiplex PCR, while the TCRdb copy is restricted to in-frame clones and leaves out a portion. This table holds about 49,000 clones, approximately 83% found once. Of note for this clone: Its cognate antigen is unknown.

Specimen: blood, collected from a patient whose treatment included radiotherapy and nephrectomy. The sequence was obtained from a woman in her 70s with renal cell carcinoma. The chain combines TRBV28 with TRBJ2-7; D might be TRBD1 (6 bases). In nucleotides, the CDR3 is TGTGCCAGCAGCCGAGGGGGTGCCTACGAGCAGTACTTC. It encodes CASSRGGAYEQYF.